This T cell receptor beta chain originates from a study of read filtering for tumor transcriptome and immune sequencing. At the level of the study: Patients were 17 male and roughly 15 female, mean age 65.9 years, range about 45 to 85. Study-level findings and limits: IR-seq captured clonotypes deeper and more reliably than RNA-seq. Sorted CD138-negative bone marrow cells were not purified T cells.

Concerning this clonotype itself: Its antigen is undetermined.

Per germline, CDR1 LGHDT and CDR2 YNNKEL (reference sequence). Trimming stripped 1 base from V and 6 bases from J, with 12 bases between. This CDR3 has 15 amino acids. The library was built from roughly 400 ng RNA with molecular barcoded adaptors for alpha/delta and beta/gamma chains. Using its own MiXCR run on the reads, TCRdb lists one record per CDR3 protein. The repertoire consists of tens of thousands of distinct CDR3 sequences, with 15% to 20% occurring once and the leading ten covering approximately 10%. The TCR comes from a donor over 35 with multiple myeloma. The chain couples TRBV3-1 to TRBJ2-2; D not certain. Sequencing input: a population of CD138-negative cells sorted from bone marrow. The CDR3 region has the DNA TGTGCCAGCAGCCAAGGTGACGGTCACTCCGGGGAGCTGTTTTTT. Its translation: CASSQGDGHSGELFF.